The clone carrying this TCR beta chain was recorded a few times. This specimen belongs to a study of patients and donors after allogeneic stem cell transplantation. V shed 6 bases and J shed 7 bases, with 4 bases lying between them. The CDR3 spans 10 residues. TCRdb called the RT-PCR reads again in MiXCR, with one record for every CDR3 protein. The sample carries fewer than 200,000 distinct CDR3 sequences, around 28% recorded once. The sequencing sample was made of blood, either unsorted or a sorted T cell fraction (not recorded which). This clonotype originated in a human donor who was either an allogeneic HSCT recipient or a stem cell or donor lymphocyte infusion donor (not recorded which). It is not recorded whose cells these are; they may come from a transplant donor. The chain is built from TRBV12-3 or TRBV12-4 and TRBJ2-1; no clear D. CDR3 nucleotide sequence: TGTGCCAGCAGGGGAAATGAGCAGTTCTTC. Encoded protein: CASRGNEQFF.